The 16 T cell receptor beta chains listed next were all sequenced from one sample in a study of blood T cell repertoires in COVID-19. The protocol was immunoSEQ multiplex PCR, while the TCRdb copy is restricted to in-frame clones and leaves out a portion. This sample has some 240,000 clones, with roughly 84% found just once. The sequencing input was PBMCs or T cells enriched from blood (not recorded which). The receptors here all came from a woman in her forties or fifties who had been exposed to COVID-19.

CDR3 region: CASSYSGTGLDGYTF. CDR3 nucleotide sequence: TGTGCCAGCAGTTACTCTGGGACAGGGCTCGATGGCTACACCTTC. The rearrangement uses TRBV6-6 and TRBJ1-2, with 9 bases matching TRBD1. The CDR3 sequence is 15 residues long. V dropped 0 bases and J dropped 6; count of bases not matched to a gene: 5. CDR1 and CDR2 (germline): MNHNY, SVGAGI (reference sequence).

This rearrangement joins TRBV19 to TRBJ1-4, with a possible D match to TRBD1 (5 bases). The germline V and J ends were trimmed by 6 bases and 6 bases, with 20 bases remaining between them. The CDR3 totals 16 residues. CDR1 is LNHDA and CDR2 is SQIVND in the germline V gene (reference sequence). In DNA, the CDR3 is TGTGCCAGTAGAGCAGGGAAAAAATTATTGGATGAAAAACTGTTTTTT. Translation gives CASRAGKKLLDEKLFF.

The V and J genes are TRBV5-1 and TRBJ2-1; 7 positions match TRBD2. J lost 4 bases, V lost 0 bases, and 4 bases had no gene match. The germline gives CDR1 SGHRS, CDR2 YFSETQ. There are 15 residues in the CDR3. In nucleotides, the CDR3 is TGCGCCAGCAGCTTGGACCTAGCGGCTTACAATGAGCAGTTCTTC. The encoded protein is CASSLDLAAYNEQFF. Full variable domain (missing parts from reference TRBV5-1 and TRBJ2-1): KAGVTQTPRYLIKTRGQQVTLSCSPISGHRSVSWYQQTPGQGLQFLFEYFSETQRNKGNFPGRFSGRQFSNSRSEMNVSTLELGDSALYLCASSLDLAAYNEQFFGPGTRLTVL.

The chain combines TRBV28 with TRBJ1-3; 7 bases agree with TRBD1. Germline lookup yields CDR1 MDHEN and CDR2 SYDVKM. This CDR3 comprises 14 residues. With 6 bases clipped from V and 5 bases from J, the junction kept 7 bases outside the gene matches. This CDR3 reads CASSLRGPRNTIYF. The CDR3 DNA is TGTGCCAGCAGCTTAAGGGGGCCCAGAAACACCATATATTTT. The variable domain in full, with the rest retrieved from reference TRBV28 and TRBJ1-3, is DVKVTQSSRYLVKRTGEKVFLECVQDMDHENMFWYRQDPGLGLRLIYFSYDVKMKEKGDIPEGYSVSREKKERFSLILESASTNQTSMYLCASSLRGPRNTIYFGEGSWLTVV.

V and J are TRBV18 and TRBJ1-6; D might be TRBD1 (6 bases). V was shortened by 3 bases and J by 6 bases, with 15 bases between the two germline ends. CDR3 length equals 16 residues. The V gene's germline CDR1 is KGHSH and CDR2 LQKENI. CDR3 sequence: CASSPDRDMGNSPLHF. The DNA of the CDR3 is TGTGCCAGCTCACCCGACCGGGACATGGGTAATTCACCCCTCCACTTT.

This chain links TRBV19 with TRBJ1-1; D is possibly TRBD1 (5 bases). Germline V CDR1 and CDR2: LNHDA, SQIVND (reference sequence). With 1 base removed from V and 3 bases from J, the gap between germline ends came to 6 bases. This CDR3 is 13 amino acids long. DNA for the CDR3: TGTGCCAGTAGTATAGCGGGGGACACTGAAGCTTTCTTT. Translating it yields CASSIAGDTEAFF.

The chain has TRBV6-1 and TRBJ1-2, with TRBD1 matching over 11 bases. The CDR3 loop spans 14 amino acids. The trim removed 3 bases at V and 8 bases at J, leaving 5 bases unmatched. Germline CDR1 MNHNS, CDR2 SASEGT. CDR3 amino acids: CASSDRDRGVGYTF. CDR3 coding DNA: TGTGCCAGCAGTGACCGGGACAGGGGGGTGGGCTACACCTTC.

In its sample, this clone was seen once. The J gene is TRBJ1-3, the V gene TRBV2, with 8 nucleotides matching TRBD1. The CDR3 length is 13 residues. V trimming: 6 bases; J trimming: 6 bases; junction bases outside the gene matches: 4. CDR1 is SNHLY, CDR2 FYNNEI, per germline. DNA of the CDR3: TGTGCCAGCAGCTACAGGGGGGAAAACACCATATATTTT. This translates into CASSYRGENTIYF.

With respect to this clone: The same CDR3 arises from other DNA sequences in this sample as well. The V gene is TRBV28, the J gene TRBJ2-7; no clear D gene. V was pared by 1 base and J by 1 base, with 2 bases between. Germline CDR1 reads MDHEN; CDR2 reads SYDVKM. This CDR3 spans 12 amino acids. CDR3 amino acids: CASSLLSYEQYF. The CDR3, as DNA: TGTGCCAGCAGTTTATTATCCTACGAGCAGTACTTC.

This chain connects TRBV19 to TRBJ1-1; D uncertain. V lost 3 bases and J 1 base, leaving 12 bases between the germline ends. The CDR3 is made up of 15 amino acids. Germline values: CDR1 LNHDA, CDR2 SQIVND (reference sequence). The CDR3 here is CASSISASRNTEAFF. Written as DNA, the CDR3 is TGTGCCAGTAGTATTAGCGCAAGCAGGAACACTGAAGCTTTCTTT.

The chain employs TRBV11-1 and TRBJ1-1, with no clear D. With 5 bases removed from V and 4 bases from J, the gap between germline ends came to 14 bases. The CDR3 extends over 14 amino acids. Germline lookup yields CDR1 SGHAT and CDR2 FQDESV (reference sequence). The CDR3 nucleotides are TGTGCCAGCAGCGAACCGGGAGTGGGCACTGAAGCTTTCTTT. Translated: CASSEPGVGTEAFF.

The chain has TRBV5-1 and TRBJ2-5; D might be TRBD1 (5 bases). Germline V gene lookup returns CDR1 SGHRS and CDR2 YFSETQ. This CDR3 has 16 amino acids. Trimming took 3 bases from V and 5 from J, leaving 20 bases between them. CDR3 nucleotides: TGCGCCAGCAGCTCCCTTGGGGCAGCCTCTGGGGAGACCCAGTACTTC. Translation: CASSSLGAASGETQYF.

This clone turned up a few times. The rearrangement links TRBV30 to TRBJ1-1; D gene uncertain. The CDR3 is made up of 11 amino acids. V was shortened by 3 bases and J by 4 bases, with 6 bases between the two germline ends. Looked up from germline, CDR1 is GTSNPN and CDR2 is SVGIG (reference sequence). The DNA of the CDR3 is TGTGCCTGGAGCGGGAGCACTGAAGCTTTCTTT. Encoded protein: CAWSGSTEAFF.

J is TRBJ2-3 and V is TRBV3-1 (or the pseudogene TRBV3-2); 10 bases agree with TRBD2. Germline values: CDR1 LGHDT, CDR2 YNNKEL (reference sequence). The CDR3 is 18 residues long. After removal of 4 bases from V and 2 bases from J, the junction contained 12 bases not matched to a gene. The CDR3, as DNA: TGTGCCAGCAGCCCCCAACTGGGGACTAGCGCCCCCACAGATACGCAGTATTTT. It is translated as CASSPQLGTSAPTDTQYF.

The chain recombines TRBV19 with TRBJ1-3; D is unclear. From germline, CDR1 is LNHDA and CDR2 SQIVND (reference sequence). Trimming left V 6 bases short and J 0 bases short, with 12 bases between. This CDR3 spans 15 amino acids. The CDR3 region is CASSGSAVSGNTIYF. The CDR3 region has the DNA TGTGCCAGTAGCGGAAGTGCGGTCTCTGGAAACACCATATATTTT.

The V call is TRBV19, the J call TRBJ1-5, with a possible D match to TRBD1 (5 bases). V was trimmed by 2 bases and J by 5 bases, leaving 19 bases between them. The CDR3 length is 17 residues. Germline V lookup: CDR1 LNHDA, CDR2 SQIVND (reference sequence). The CDR3 region has the DNA TGTGCCAGTAGTATAAACCGGGGCCAGGGAGGCGATCAGCCCCAGCATTTT. It specifies CASSINRGQGGDQPQHF.